The 23 T cell receptor beta chains below all came from one sample that was sequenced in a study of T cells in Graves' hyperthyroidism and ophthalmopathy (dated by TCRdb to 2018 to 2020). The method was multiplex PCR. Sequencing used an Illumina HiSeq 2000. TCR beta CDR3 regions were amplified from RNA transcripts. A first-round RT-PCR of the TCR CDR3 used the HTBI primer set with the Qiagen OneStep RT-PCR kit. The public reads were reprocessed in TCRdb via fastp at Q25 and MiXCR, keeping in-frame beta chains. Rows with a matching CDR3 protein are joined into one entry that keeps the most common DNA and genes. The table for this sample lists some 440,000 distinct CDR3 sequences; around 14% of them were counted only once. The biggest ten clones account for approximately 8% of the sample. The sample taken for sequencing was blood. All receptors come from a young woman with Graves' hyperthyroidism.

This clonotype appeared many times. V and J are TRBV5-6 and TRBJ2-7; D remains ambiguous. The CDR3 loop spans 16 amino acids. V was clipped by 6 bases and J by 0 bases, with 19 bases between them. Per germline, CDR1 SGHDT and CDR2 YYEEEE. CDR3 protein: CASTPVGRPSSYEQYF. The CDR3 DNA reads TGTGCCAGCACCCCCGTTGGGCGACCAAGCTCCTACGAGCAGTACTTC.

This clonotype was detected a few times. This may arise from a read error, as a much more abundant clone is one base away. The chain employs TRBV7-8 and TRBJ2-1; TRBD2 agrees at 7 bases. V lost 1 base, J lost 8 bases, and 8 bases stayed unmatched. This CDR3 is built from 15 residues. Germline CDR1 reads SGHVS; CDR2 reads FQNEAQ. The CDR3 nucleotides are TGTGCCAGCAGCTTAGTTCCTGGCGGGAGATATGAGCAGTTCTTC. This encodes CASSLVPGGRYEQFF.

Details on this clonotype: One end of the junction is discordant with germline, which a read error may explain. The V call is TRBV29-1, the J call TRBJ2-3; TRBD2 might be the D (6 bases). This CDR3 comprises 15 residues. CDR1 SQVTM and CDR2 ANQGSEA come from the germline V gene. CDR3 in amino acids: CSAEGIGEEGDTQYF. The CDR3 DNA reads as TGCAGCGCTGAAGGGATCGGGGAGGAGGGGGATACGCAGTATTTT.

In its sample, this clonotype was seen many times. The chain employs TRBV27 and TRBJ2-7, with 8 positions matching TRBD1. Germline values: CDR1 MNHEY, CDR2 SMNVEV (reference sequence). The V gene end was trimmed by 3 bases and the J gene end by 6 bases; junction bases not matched to a gene: 16. This CDR3 has 17 amino acids. The CDR3 region has the DNA TGTGCCAGCAGTTTCCACGGACAGGGCCGTTTAGTATCCGAGCAGTACTTC. Translating it yields CASSFHGQGRLVSEQYF.

This clonotype has a count of ten or more. The V and J genes are TRBV19 and TRBJ2-1; 9 nucleotides align to TRBD2. This CDR3 contains 21 residues. Germline V gene data show CDR1 as LNHDA and CDR2 as SQIVND (reference sequence). The junction had 22 bases not matched to a gene; V was cut back by 7 bases and J by 0 bases. CDR3 sequence (DNA): TGTGCCAGTACCTCAGACCTTTCGGGGCGGGGGGGCGCCAGCTCCTACAATGAGCAGTTCTTC. It encodes CASTSDLSGRGGASSYNEQFF.

This clonotype was counted ten times or more. The rearrangement links TRBV12-3 or TRBV12-4 to TRBJ2-1; D is perhaps TRBD2 (5 bases). Trimming stripped 3 bases from V and 7 bases from J, with 16 bases between. The CDR3 is made up of 15 amino acids. CDR3 loop: CASSLTRESWNEQFF. DNA for the CDR3: TGTGCCAGCAGTTTGACGAGGGAGTCTTGGAATGAGCAGTTCTTC.

This chain links TRBV15 with TRBJ1-4; 7 positions match TRBD1. There are 17 residues in the CDR3. Losses at the gene ends were 2 bases for V and 0 bases for J; bases not matched to a gene: 6. Germline loops: CDR1 LNHNV, CDR2 YYDKDF (reference sequence). CDR3 in amino acids: CATSRKGQPATNEKLFF. The CDR3 DNA reads TGTGCCACCAGCAGAAAGGGACAGCCTGCAACTAATGAAAAACTGTTTTTT.

The chain employs TRBV11-2 and TRBJ2-2, with D hard to call. The CDR3 spans 14 residues. CDR1 is SGHAT and CDR2 is FQNNGV in the germline V gene. V lost 4 bases and J 2 bases, leaving 8 bases between the germline ends. CDR3 in DNA: TGTGCCAGCAGCTACTTTTATAACACCGGGGAGCTGTTTTTT. Translation: CASSYFYNTGELFF.

This clonotype has ten or more counts. The V call is TRBV7-8, the J call TRBJ1-5; D is unclear. Germline V lookup: CDR1 SGHVS, CDR2 FQNEAQ. The V and J ends lost 3 bases and 0 bases respectively, with 3 bases between them. The CDR3 has 13 amino acids. CDR3 sequence (DNA): TGTGCCAGCAGCTTTGATAGCAATCAGCCCCAGCATTTT. Amino acid sequence: CASSFDSNQPQHF.

The V call is TRBV20-1, the J call TRBJ2-1, with D hard to call. V shed 1 base and J shed 4 bases, with 5 bases lying between them. This CDR3 is 12 amino acids long. Looked up from germline, CDR1 is DFQATT and CDR2 is SNEGSKA (reference sequence). The CDR3 reads CSARVGYNEQFF. The CDR3 DNA reads TGCAGTGCTAGAGTAGGGTACAATGAGCAGTTCTTC.

This clonotype was seen a handful of times. The chain links TRBV7-3 to TRBJ2-2; D gene unclear. Between the trimmed V and J ends, which lost 6 bases and 6 bases, there was a span of 8 bases. The germline V gene encodes CDR1 SGHTA and CDR2 FQGTGA. CDR3 size: 12 residues. The CDR3 bases are TGTGCCAGCAGGCTTCCCCCCGGGGAGCTGTTTTTT. Residues: CASRLPPGELFF.

This clonotype was counted between two and nine times. The chain recombines TRBV30 with TRBJ2-7, with D possibly being TRBD1 or TRBD2 (5 bases each). The length of the CDR3 is 16 residues. Trimming shortened V by 0 bases and J by 6 bases, and 21 bases separated the two germline ends. The germline V gene has CDR1 GTSNPN and CDR2 SVGIG (reference sequence). The CDR3 is CAWSVLGVATEFEQYF. CDR3 coding DNA: TGTGCCTGGAGTGTATTGGGGGTGGCGACAGAGTTCGAGCAGTACTTC. Full variable domain (outside the CDR3, taken from reference TRBV30 and TRBJ2-7): SQTIHQWPATLVQPVGSPLSLECTVEGTSNPNLYWYRQAAGRGLQLLFYSVGIGQISSEVPQNLSASRPQDRQFILSSKKLLLSDSGFYLCAWSVLGVATEFEQYFGPGTRLTVT.

The table lists this clonotype with many counts. The chain employs TRBV11-3 and TRBJ2-1; D not certain. Germline-derived CDR1 and CDR2 are SGHNT and YENEEA. The germline V and J ends were trimmed by 1 base and 4 bases, with 17 bases remaining between them. There are 17 residues in the CDR3. Written as DNA, the CDR3 is TGTGCCAGCAGCTTAGCTCACCCGGGTAGCCAGTACAATGAGCAGTTCTTC. Translated: CASSLAHPGSQYNEQFF.

This sequence joins TRBV7-3 and TRBJ2-3; D remains ambiguous. Per germline, CDR1 SGHTA and CDR2 FQGTGA. This CDR3 spans 13 amino acids. The V gene lost 1 base and the J gene lost 2 bases, with 4 bases spanning the gap. The CDR3 sequence: CASSLMVTDTQYF. The CDR3 DNA sequence: TGTGCCAGCAGCTTAATGGTCACAGATACGCAGTATTTT.

This clonotype turned up a few times. V is TRBV11-2 and J is TRBJ1-5; no clear D. V lost 7 bases and J 0 bases, leaving 7 bases between the germline ends. Germline-derived CDR1 and CDR2 are SGHAT and FQNNGV. The CDR3 sequence is 13 residues long. The CDR3 loop is CASTKGSNQPQHF. In nucleotides, the CDR3 is TGTGCCAGCACCAAAGGTAGCAATCAGCCCCAGCATTTT. The complete variable domain, with remaining parts taken from reference TRBV11-2 and TRBJ1-5, reads EAGVAQSPRYKIIEKRQSVAFWCNPISGHATLYWYQQILGQGPKLLIQFQNNGVVDDSQLPKDRFSAERLKGVDSTLKIQPAKLEDSAVYLCASTKGSNQPQHFGDGTRLSIL.

This clonotype was observed at least ten times. The rearrangement links TRBV6-1 to TRBJ2-2; TRBD2 matches 8 bases. Germline V CDR1 and CDR2: MNHNS, SASEGT. The ends lost 5 bases at V and 0 bases at J; junction bases unmatched: 8. There are 17 residues in the CDR3. In DNA form, the CDR3 reads TGTGCCAGCAGTCGTCAAGCGGGGGCTTCGAACACCGGGGAGCTGTTTTTT. It translates to CASSRQAGASNTGELFF.

This clonotype was recorded at least ten times. V and J are TRBV11-3 and TRBJ2-1; D may be TRBD2 (5 bases). The ends were cut back, 5 bases at V and 12 bases at J, with 23 bases in the middle. This CDR3 is 15 amino acids long. Germline V gene data show CDR1 as SGHNT and CDR2 as YENEEA. CDR3 coding DNA: TGTGCCAGCAGCCTGCGACGGACTCCCCCATATCGGCAGTTCTTC. Its translation: CASSLRRTPPYRQFF.

This clonotype has ten or more counts. The chain recombines TRBV27 with TRBJ1-1; TRBD1 might be the D (5 bases). Trimming shortened V by 3 bases and J by 6 bases, and 11 bases separated the two germline ends. This CDR3 contains 13 residues. CDR1 MNHEY and CDR2 SMNVEV come from the germline V gene (reference sequence). The CDR3: CASSFAAGPEAFF. The CDR3 coding sequence is TGTGCCAGCAGTTTCGCGGCGGGGCCTGAAGCTTTCTTT.

This clonotype was recorded at least ten times. The V and J genes are TRBV5-1 and TRBJ2-1; 9 bases are shared with TRBD2. The CDR3 contains 15 residues. CDR1 is SGHRS and CDR2 is YFSETQ in the germline V gene. V trimming: 3 bases; J trimming: 1 base; junction bases outside the gene matches: 2. In nucleotides, the CDR3 is TGCGCCAGCAGCTCGACTAGCGGTTCCTACAATGAGCAGTTCTTC. Amino acid sequence: CASSSTSGSYNEQFF.

This clonotype was picked up many times. CDR3 amino acids: CASSYSKVTEAFF. In nucleotides, the CDR3 is TGTGCCAGCAGTTACTCTAAGGTAACTGAAGCTTTCTTT. The chain couples TRBV6-2 or TRBV6-3 to TRBJ1-1; D ambiguous. Germline CDR1 and CDR2: MNHEY and SVGEGT. CDR3 size: 13 residues. Trimming pared 0 bases from V and 5 bases from J, leaving 7 bases between.

The chain joins TRBV18 to TRBJ1-5; D is unclear. Trimming pared 3 bases from V and 1 base from J, leaving 10 bases between. This CDR3 contains 15 residues. Germline V gene sequence: CDR1 KGHSH, CDR2 LQKENI. The CDR3 nucleotides are TGTGCCAGCTCACCCCTCGCAAAGAGCAATCAGCCCCAGCATTTT. As protein: CASSPLAKSNQPQHF.

The sample holds a few counts of this clonotype. V is TRBV7-3 and J is TRBJ2-2; TRBD2 might be the D (6 bases). Between the trimmed V and J ends, which lost 1 base and 0 bases, there was a span of 15 bases. The CDR3 is 18 residues long. Per the germline V gene, CDR1 is SGHTA and CDR2 is FQGTGA. CDR3 amino acids: CASSLRGRLVANTGELFF. DNA of the CDR3: TGTGCCAGCAGCTTAAGGGGTAGACTAGTCGCGAACACCGGGGAGCTGTTTTTT.

This rearrangement joins TRBV12-3 or TRBV12-4 to TRBJ2-7; no firm D call. The CDR3 loop spans 14 amino acids. Trimming pared 3 bases from V and 3 bases from J, leaving 12 bases between. The DNA of the CDR3 is TGTGCCAGCAGTTTTTTCGGCGAGAGCTACGAGCAGTACTTC. Translating gives CASSFFGESYEQYF.